The rows below give T cell receptor beta chains drawn from one sample of a study of T cell responses to AZD1222 COVID-19 vaccine. Profiling relied on immunoSEQ multiplex PCR, and the TCRdb table lists in-frame clones only, not all of them. Of about 130,000 clones in the sample, approximately 92% were seen once. The sequencing here drew on peripheral blood, taken 28 days after the second AZD1222 dose. The receptors come from an adult who received the AZD1222 COVID-19 vaccine. The CDR3 runs from the conserved cysteine through the conserved F or W. A D gene is named only where the DNA matches it firmly. A clone size is listed for some rows: how often the clone was seen (once, few, many), or a class if it is expanded.

NA	TRBJ2-7	TRBV4-1	NA	CASSQGGGRGARPRNEQYF	TGCGCCAGCAGCCAAGGCGGGGGTCGGGGGGCGCGTCCGAGAAACGAGCAGTACTTC
NA	TRBJ1-2	TRBV2	NA	CASSEGPSYYGYTF	TGTGCCAGCAGTGAAGGGCCTTCGTACTATGGCTACACCTTC
NA	TRBJ1-1	TRBV28	NA	CASRHTIIKAEAFF	TGTGCCAGCAGACACACAATAATAAAGGCTGAAGCTTTCTTT
NA	TRBJ2-7	TRBV5-6	few	CASSSSGRGSYEQYF	TGTGCCAGCAGCTCTTCCGGTCGAGGCTCCTACGAGCAGTACTTC
NA	TRBJ1-2	TRBV5-3	NA	CARSADLGFGYGYTF	TGTGCCAGAAGCGCGGATTTAGGATTCGGGTATGGCTACACCTTC
NA	TRBJ1-1	TRBV5-1	NA	CASSLYSRRGEAFF	TGCGCCAGCAGCTTGTATTCTCGGAGGGGCGAAGCTTTCTTT
NA	TRBJ2-3	TRBV7-9	once	CASSFVGGQEGF	TGTGCCAGCAGCTTTGTAGGAGGGCAGGAGGGTTTT
NA	TRBJ1-2	TRBV12-3/TRBV12-4	NA	CASSLGSYYGYTF	TGTGCCAGCAGTTTAGGCAGCTACTATGGCTACACCTTC
NA	TRBJ1-2	TRBV6-5	NA	CASSYSGREANYGYTF	TGTGCCAGCAGTTATTCGGGACGGGAGGCGAACTATGGCTACACCTTC
NA	TRBJ1-2	TRBV4-2	NA	CASSQDFGGEGYTF	TGTGCCAGCAGCCAAGACTTCGGGGGCGAAGGCTACACCTTC
NA	TRBJ1-1	TRBV2	NA	CASSDRVNTEAFF	TGTGCCAGCAGTGATCGGGTGAACACTGAAGCTTTCTTT
NA	TRBJ2-3	TRBV7-9	NA	CASSSTTDTQYF	TGTGCCAGCAGCTCGACCACAGATACGCAGTATTTT
NA	TRBJ2-7	TRBV5-1	NA	CASSSFQGGMYEQYF	TGCGCCAGCAGCTCTTTTCAGGGGGGCATGTACGAGCAGTACTTC
NA	TRBJ1-1	TRBV7-9	NA	CASSLRGGTEAFF	TGTGCCAGCAGCTTGAGGGGGGGCACTGAAGCTTTCTTT
TRBD2	TRBJ2-3	TRBV7-2	NA	CASSLRGRGGTDTQYF	TGTGCCAGCAGCTTACGGGGGCGGGGGGGCACAGATACGCAGTATTTT
TRBD2	TRBJ2-3	TRBV4-2	NA	CASSQPTSGGSRDTQYF	TGTGCCAGCAGCCAACCGACTAGCGGGGGCTCGAGAGATACGCAGTATTTT
NA	TRBJ2-5	TRBV19	once	CASSIGGAGKYQETQYF	TGTGCCAGTAGTATAGGGGGGGCAGGGAAGTACCAAGAGACCCAGTACTTC
NA	TRBJ2-2	TRBV30	NA	CAWGYGGDGELFF	TGTGCCTGGGGGTACGGTGGTGACGGGGAGCTGTTTTTT
NA	TRBJ2-7	TRBV4-2	NA	CASSQGIRGSEQYF	TGTGCCAGCAGCCAAGGAATAAGGGGGAGCGAGCAGTACTTC
TRBD2	TRBJ2-7	TRBV9	NA	CASSAGTSGGRGYEQYF	TGTGCCAGCAGCGCCGGGACTAGCGGGGGACGGGGGTACGAGCAGTACTTC
NA	TRBJ1-2	TRBV19	NA	CASSRGRGSYGYTF	TGTGCCAGTAGTAGGGGGCGAGGATCCTATGGCTACACCTTC
TRBD1	TRBJ1-5	TRBV4-1	once	CASRRTGASNQPQHF	TGCGCCAGCAGGCGGACAGGGGCTAGCAATCAGCCCCAGCATTTT
NA	TRBJ1-1	TRBV19	once	CASSRPGGANTEAFF	TGTGCCAGTAGCCGACCGGGGGGGGCTAACACTGAAGCTTTCTTT
TRBD1	TRBJ2-7	TRBV29-1	NA	CSVEVTGGKAYEQYF	TGCAGCGTTGAGGTGACAGGGGGCAAAGCCTACGAGCAGTACTTC
TRBD2	TRBJ2-5	TRBV7-2	NA	CASSFSGGKETQYF	TGTGCCAGCAGCTTTAGCGGGGGGAAAGAGACCCAGTACTTC
TRBD1	TRBJ1-5	TRBV5-1	NA	CASSFGQDSNQPQHF	TGCGCCAGCAGCTTCGGACAGGATAGCAATCAGCCCCAGCATTTT
NA	TRBJ1-1	TRBV28	NA	CASSFTGGITEAFF	TGTGCCAGCAGTTTTACCGGGGGCATTACTGAAGCTTTCTTT
TRBD1	TRBJ1-5	TRBV2	NA	CASSNRGHQPQHF	TGTGCCAGCAGTAACAGGGGGCATCAGCCCCAGCATTTT
TRBD1	TRBJ1-2	TRBV19	NA	CASSPGTGGYGYTF	TGTGCCAGTAGCCCCGGGACAGGGGGGTATGGCTACACCTTC
TRBD2	TRBJ2-2	TRBV4-2	NA	CASSQELSGVGTGELFF	TGTGCCAGCAGCCAAGAATTGAGCGGGGTCGGAACCGGGGAGCTGTTTTTT
NA	TRBJ1-6	TRBV3-1/TRBV3-2	NA	CASSQDAARVDSPLHF	TGTGCCAGCAGCCAAGATGCCGCCAGGGTAGATTCACCCCTCCACTTT
TRBD1	TRBJ1-6	TRBV19	NA	CASSTTGASPLHF	TGTGCCAGTAGCACGACAGGGGCATCGCCCCTCCACTTT
TRBD2	TRBJ2-3	TRBV9	NA	CASSALTSGVDGSTDTQYF	TGTGCCAGCAGCGCGTTGACTAGCGGGGTCGATGGGAGCACAGATACGCAGTATTTT
NA	TRBJ1-2	TRBV6-5	NA	CACFLPDGDYGYTF	TGTGCCTGCTTTCTTCCCGACGGGGACTATGGCTACACCTTC
TRBD2	TRBJ2-7	TRBV27	NA	CASSRFLAGKREQYF	TGTGCCAGCAGTCGGTTCCTAGCGGGGAAACGCGAGCAGTACTTC
NA	TRBJ1-2	TRBV28	NA	CASSEGYGYTF	TGTGCCAGCAGCGAGGGGTACGGCTACACCTTC
TRBD1	TRBJ1-5	TRBV19	few	CASAGTGDQPQHF	TGTGCCAGTGCCGGGACAGGGGATCAGCCCCAGCATTTT
TRBD2	TRBJ2-3	TRBV5-6	NA	CASSSLRLAGRTDTQYF	TGTGCCAGCAGCAGCTTAAGACTAGCGGGGCGCACAGATACGCAGTATTTT
TRBD1	TRBJ2-7	TRBV10-3	NA	CAISTTQAGGQGAILREQYF	TGTGCCATCTCGACAACCCAGGCGGGGGGACAGGGGGCAATTCTAAGGGAGCAGTACTTC
NA	TRBJ1-3	TRBV9	NA	CASSVSGVPGNTIYF	TGTGCCAGCAGCGTAAGCGGGGTCCCTGGAAACACCATATATTTT
TRBD1	TRBJ1-3	TRBV10-2	NA	CASSESRGLGNTIYF	TGCGCCAGCAGTGAGAGCAGGGGGCTTGGAAACACCATATATTTT
TRBD1	TRBJ1-1	TRBV4-1	NA	CASSQEQGPTEAFF	TGCGCCAGCAGCCAAGAACAGGGGCCCACTGAAGCTTTCTTT
NA	TRBJ1-6	TRBV27	NA	CASSSPGVGSPLHF	TGTGCCAGCAGTTCCCCAGGGGTCGGTTCACCCCTCCACTTT
NA	TRBJ1-5	TRBV7-9	NA	CASSLSSNQPQHF	TGTGCCAGCAGCTTATCCAGCAATCAGCCCCAGCATTTT
NA	TRBJ1-1	TRBV5-4	NA	CASRRGGTEAFF	TGTGCCAGCAGGAGGGGGGGGACTGAAGCTTTCTTT
NA	TRBJ2-2	TRBV6-2/TRBV6-3	NA	CASSFESGELFF	TGTGCCAGCAGTTTCGAGTCCGGGGAGCTGTTTTTT
NA	TRBJ1-1	TRBV19	few	CASSIRVANTEAFF	TGTGCCAGTAGTATAAGGGTGGCGAACACTGAAGCTTTCTTT
NA	TRBJ1-2	TRBV28	NA	CASSLSSSYGYTF	TGTGCCAGCAGTTTGTCCAGCTCCTACGGCTACACCTTC
TRBD1	TRBJ2-7	TRBV7-2	few	CASSSRQGWKYF	TGTGCCAGCAGCTCCCGACAGGGTTGGAAGTACTTC
NA	TRBJ1-1	TRBV7-2	NA	CASSLVAQGEAFF	TGTGCCAGCAGCTTAGTGGCCCAGGGTGAAGCTTTCTTT